This T cell receptor (beta chain) was obtained from a study of T cell responses to AZD1222 COVID-19 vaccine. Study conclusions and caveats: The peak T cell response came first, and repertoires were sampled only after it. Spike was spanned by vaccine-associated CD4 TCRs, with dominance at 160-218 and 743-854. The donor cohort was predominantly white British with a female majority, and clonal diversity may have been underestimated.

Germline loops: CDR1 LNHNV, CDR2 YYDKDF (reference sequence). The CDR3 extends over 17 amino acids. V lost 5 bases and J lost 0; bases outside the gene matches: 4. The repertoire was sequenced with immunoSEQ multiplex PCR; TCRdb's copy has only in-frame clones and lacks some. The sample has about 140,000 clones, 85% to 95% seen once; the top ten hold over 0.85%. On this clone: As yet, its antigen is unknown.

The sequence was collected from an adult in good health. The V call is TRBV15, the J call TRBJ2-2, with 12 bases fitting TRBD1. This material consisted of peripheral blood, taken on day 0 of MenACWY control vaccination. DNA for the CDR3: TGTGCCACCAGCCGGGGACAGGGGGCGACGAACACCGGGGAGCTGTTTTTT. This encodes CATSRGQGATNTGELFF. Full variable domain (remainder filled in from reference TRBV15 and TRBJ2-2): DAMVIQNPRYQVTQFGKPVTLSCSQTLNHNVMYWYQQKSSQAPKLLFHYYDKDFNNEADTPDNFQSRRPNTSFCFLDIRSPGLGDTAMYLCATSRGQGATNTGELFFGEGSRLTVL.